This note documents a single TCR beta chain sequence. Its specificity is unknown. Other DNA sequences in this specimen translate into the identical CDR3. This specimen comes from a study of T cell responses to AZD1222 COVID-19 vaccine. Assay used: immunoSEQ multiplex PCR; TCRdb lists only in-frame clones, some missing. The data hold roughly 140,000 clones, with approximately 90% observed a single time. Study-wide results and limits: The study found Spike-specific TCR breadth and depth rose after two AZD1222 doses. Reportedly, nearly half of unique spike TCRs recognized epitopes outside B.1.351/B.1.1.7 mutations.

The sample was peripheral blood, taken on day 0 of AZD1222 vaccination. The receptor's source is an adult in good health.

The CDR3 DNA reads as TGTGCCAGCACCGGCGGGGTGAACACTGAAGCTTTCTTT. This translates into CASTGGVNTEAFF. The chain links TRBV7-9 to TRBJ1-1; D gene uncertain. The length of the CDR3 is 13 residues. The germline CDR1 and CDR2 sequences are SEHNR and FQNEAQ (reference sequence). V gave up 7 bases and J gave up 0 bases, with 9 bases separating them.